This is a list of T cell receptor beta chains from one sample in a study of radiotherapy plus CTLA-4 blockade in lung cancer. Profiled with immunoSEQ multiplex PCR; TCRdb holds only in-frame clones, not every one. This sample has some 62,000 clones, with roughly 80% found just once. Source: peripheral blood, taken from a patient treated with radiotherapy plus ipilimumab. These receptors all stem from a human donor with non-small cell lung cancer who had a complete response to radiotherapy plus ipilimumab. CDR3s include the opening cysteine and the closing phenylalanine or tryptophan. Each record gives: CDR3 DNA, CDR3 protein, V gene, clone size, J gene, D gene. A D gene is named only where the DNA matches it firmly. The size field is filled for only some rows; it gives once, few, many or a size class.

CDR3 DNA: TGTGCCAGCTCACCCCTCGGGGTTGGGACAGATACGCAGTATTTT
CDR3 protein: CASSPLGVGTDTQYF
V gene: TRBV18
clone size: .
J gene: TRBJ2-3
D gene: .

CDR3 DNA: TGCGCCAGCAGCCACGCCGACCGAAGCTCTGGGGCCAACGTCCTGACTTTC
CDR3 protein: CASSHADRSSGANVLTF
V gene: TRBV4-1
clone size: .
J gene: TRBJ2-6
D gene: .

CDR3 DNA: TGTGCCAGCAGCCCCGGGAACTCGTACTACGAGCAGTACTTC
CDR3 protein: CASSPGNSYYEQYF
V gene: TRBV13
clone size: few
J gene: TRBJ2-7
D gene: .

CDR3 DNA: TGTGCCAGTAGTCCTACTTCAGGGAGGAACTATGGCTACACCTTC
CDR3 protein: CASSPTSGRNYGYTF
V gene: TRBV19
clone size: .
J gene: TRBJ1-2
D gene: .

CDR3 DNA: TGTGCCAGCAGACCGACAGGACCCGAAGCTTTCTTT
CDR3 protein: CASRPTGPEAFF
V gene: TRBV6-1
clone size: .
J gene: TRBJ1-1
D gene: .

CDR3 DNA: TGCGCCAGCAGCCAAGAATTTGCTAGTCTAGTGGGAACCGGGGCCAACGTCCTGACTTTC
CDR3 protein: CASSQEFASLVGTGANVLTF
V gene: TRBV4-3
clone size: .
J gene: TRBJ2-6
D gene: .

CDR3 DNA: TGTGCCAGCAGTTGGACTGGGGCCAACGTCCTGACTTTC
CDR3 protein: CASSWTGANVLTF
V gene: TRBV27
clone size: .
J gene: TRBJ2-6
D gene: .

CDR3 DNA: TGTGCCAGCAGTGACCGGGGTAGCAATCAGCCCCAGCATTTT
CDR3 protein: CASSDRGSNQPQHF
V gene: TRBV25-1
clone size: once
J gene: TRBJ1-5
D gene: .

CDR3 DNA: TGTGCCAGCAGCCCCTTGACTAGCACAGATACGCAGTATTTT
CDR3 protein: CASSPLTSTDTQYF
V gene: TRBV7-9
clone size: .
J gene: TRBJ2-3
D gene: .

CDR3 DNA: TGTGCCAGCAGTTACTCGCAGGGTGGCTACACCTTC
CDR3 protein: CASSYSQGGYTF
V gene: TRBV6-5
clone size: few
J gene: TRBJ1-2
D gene: .

CDR3 DNA: TGCGCCAGCAGACCAGCCGGGACAGAAATAGGCTATGGCTACACCTTC
CDR3 protein: CASRPAGTEIGYGYTF
V gene: TRBV5-1
clone size: .
J gene: TRBJ1-2
D gene: TRBD1

CDR3 DNA: TGTGCCACCAGCAGAATCGGGACAGACTCCGGGGAGCTGTTTTTT
CDR3 protein: CATSRIGTDSGELFF
V gene: TRBV15
clone size: .
J gene: TRBJ2-2
D gene: TRBD1

CDR3 DNA: TGTGCCAGCAGCTCCGGCTCACTAGTCGGGACAGAGACCCAGTACTTC
CDR3 protein: CASSSGSLVGTETQYF
V gene: TRBV7-2
clone size: .
J gene: TRBJ2-5
D gene: .

CDR3 DNA: TGTGCCAGCAGGCTAGGGGGATGGGACAATCAGCCCCAGCATTTT
CDR3 protein: CASRLGGWDNQPQHF
V gene: TRBV2
clone size: .
J gene: TRBJ1-5
D gene: .

CDR3 DNA: TGTGCCAGCAGACGCCCGACAGATAACTATGGCTACACCTTC
CDR3 protein: CASRRPTDNYGYTF
V gene: TRBV5-4
clone size: few
J gene: TRBJ1-2
D gene: .

CDR3 DNA: TGCGCCAGCAGTGCGGGGGCGGACACTGAAGCTTTCTTT
CDR3 protein: CASSAGADTEAFF
V gene: TRBV10-2
clone size: .
J gene: TRBJ1-1
D gene: .

CDR3 DNA: TGTGCCAGCTCACCACTAGCTAGCGCTAATGAGCAGTTCTTC
CDR3 protein: CASSPLASANEQFF
V gene: TRBV18
clone size: .
J gene: TRBJ2-1
D gene: .

CDR3 DNA: TGTGCCAGCAGTGAATCTGAAAAACTGTTTTTT
CDR3 protein: CASSESEKLFF
V gene: TRBV25-1
clone size: .
J gene: TRBJ1-4
D gene: .

CDR3 DNA: TGTGCCAGTAGTATAGTTAGTCCTAGTAACAAAAACATTCAGTACTTC
CDR3 protein: CASSIVSPSNKNIQYF
V gene: TRBV19
clone size: .
J gene: TRBJ2-4
D gene: .

CDR3 DNA: TGCAGCGTTGGTAGAGCATCCGCGGGTTTGAACACCGGGGAGCTGTTTTTT
CDR3 protein: CSVGRASAGLNTGELFF
V gene: TRBV29-1
clone size: .
J gene: TRBJ2-2
D gene: .

CDR3 DNA: TGTGCCAGCGGCGCCCGGGACACAGGCATGGATGAGCAGTTCTTC
CDR3 protein: CASGARDTGMDEQFF
V gene: TRBV27
clone size: .
J gene: TRBJ2-1
D gene: .

CDR3 DNA: TGTGCCAGCAGTAGGCAAGAGAACACTGAAGCTTTCTTT
CDR3 protein: CASSRQENTEAFF
V gene: TRBV25-1
clone size: .
J gene: TRBJ1-1
D gene: .

CDR3 DNA: TGCGCCAGCAGCCTACACCAGGGGGCGGTTAGGCTAGCGGGGGGCAATGAGCAGTTCTTC
CDR3 protein: CASSLHQGAVRLAGGNEQFF
V gene: TRBV4-1
clone size: .
J gene: TRBJ2-1
D gene: TRBD2

CDR3 DNA: TGTGCCAGCAGTTCACTAGTAGGTGAGCAGTTCTTC
CDR3 protein: CASSSLVGEQFF
V gene: TRBV28
clone size: .
J gene: TRBJ2-1
D gene: .

CDR3 DNA: TGCGCCAGCAAAGCGGGACCTAGCACAGATACGCAGTATTTT
CDR3 protein: CASKAGPSTDTQYF
V gene: TRBV4-1
clone size: .
J gene: TRBJ2-3
D gene: TRBD2

CDR3 DNA: TGTGCCAGCAGCCGTATACCAAACAGCAATCAGCCCCAGCATTTT
CDR3 protein: CASSRIPNSNQPQHF
V gene: TRBV5-8
clone size: .
J gene: TRBJ1-5
D gene: .

CDR3 DNA: TGCAGCGTTGCGGGGGGCGATGGGGCCAACGTCCTGACTTTC
CDR3 protein: CSVAGGDGANVLTF
V gene: TRBV29-1
clone size: few
J gene: TRBJ2-6
D gene: .

CDR3 DNA: TGTGCCAGCAGCTTACGCCGGGACAGGCAAAACCGGGGTAATTCACCCCTCCACTTT
CDR3 protein: CASSLRRDRQNRGNSPLHF
V gene: TRBV13
clone size: .
J gene: TRBJ1-6
D gene: TRBD1

CDR3 DNA: TGTGCCAGCAGCTTAGTAGTGTCAAATTCCTACAATGAGCAGTTCTTC
CDR3 protein: CASSLVVSNSYNEQFF
V gene: TRBV11-2
clone size: .
J gene: TRBJ2-1
D gene: .

CDR3 DNA: TGTGCCAGCAGCCTAGGGACAGGGTCGGCTTCACCCCTCCACTTT
CDR3 protein: CASSLGTGSASPLHF
V gene: TRBV25-1
clone size: .
J gene: TRBJ1-6
D gene: TRBD1

CDR3 DNA: TGCGCCAGCAGCTCCGGGCCAGGGGTGGATGAGCAGTTCTTC
CDR3 protein: CASSSGPGVDEQFF
V gene: TRBV5-1
clone size: .
J gene: TRBJ2-1
D gene: .